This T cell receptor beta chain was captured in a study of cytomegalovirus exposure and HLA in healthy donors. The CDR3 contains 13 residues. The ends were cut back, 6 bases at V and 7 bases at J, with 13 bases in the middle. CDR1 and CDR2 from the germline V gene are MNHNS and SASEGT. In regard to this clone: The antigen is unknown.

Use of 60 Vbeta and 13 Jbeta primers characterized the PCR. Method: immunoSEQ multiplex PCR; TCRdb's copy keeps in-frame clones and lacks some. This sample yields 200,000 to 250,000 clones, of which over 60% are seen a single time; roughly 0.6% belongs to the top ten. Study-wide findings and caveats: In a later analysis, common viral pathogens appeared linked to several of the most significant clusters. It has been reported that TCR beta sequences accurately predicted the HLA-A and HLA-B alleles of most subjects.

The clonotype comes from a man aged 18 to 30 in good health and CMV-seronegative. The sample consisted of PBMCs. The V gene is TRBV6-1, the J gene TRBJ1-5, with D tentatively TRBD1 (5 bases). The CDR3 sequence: CASSPQGGQPQHF. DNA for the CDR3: TGTGCCAGCAGCCCCCAGGGAGGACAGCCCCAGCATTTT.